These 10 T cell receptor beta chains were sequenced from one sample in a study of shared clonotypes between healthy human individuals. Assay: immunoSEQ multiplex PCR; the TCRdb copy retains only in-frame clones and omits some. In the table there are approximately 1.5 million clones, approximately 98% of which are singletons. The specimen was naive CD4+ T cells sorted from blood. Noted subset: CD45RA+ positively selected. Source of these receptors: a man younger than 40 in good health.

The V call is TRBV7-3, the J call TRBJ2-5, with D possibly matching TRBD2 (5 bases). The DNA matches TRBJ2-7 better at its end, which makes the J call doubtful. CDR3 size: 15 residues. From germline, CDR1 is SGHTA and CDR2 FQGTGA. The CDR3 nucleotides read TGTGCCAGCAGCTTAGGGAGTAGCAACTCCTACGAGCAGTACTTC. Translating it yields CASSLGSSNSYEQYF.

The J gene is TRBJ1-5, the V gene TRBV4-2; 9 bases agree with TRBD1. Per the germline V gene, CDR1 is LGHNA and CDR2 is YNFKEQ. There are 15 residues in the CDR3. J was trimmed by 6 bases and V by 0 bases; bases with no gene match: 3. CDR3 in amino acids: CASSQETGGFQPQHF. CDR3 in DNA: TGTGCCAGCAGCCAAGAAACAGGGGGCTTTCAGCCCCAGCATTTT.

Here the CDR3 reads CASSLDGRYEQYF. In DNA, the CDR3 is TGTGCCAGCAGTCTGGACGGGAGGTACGAGCAGTACTTC. The J gene is TRBJ2-7, the V gene TRBV2, with 7 bases fitting TRBD2. The CDR3 extends over 13 amino acids. Germline lookup yields CDR1 SNHLY and CDR2 FYNNEI. Trimming cost V 5 bases and J 4 bases; bases outside gene matches: 5.

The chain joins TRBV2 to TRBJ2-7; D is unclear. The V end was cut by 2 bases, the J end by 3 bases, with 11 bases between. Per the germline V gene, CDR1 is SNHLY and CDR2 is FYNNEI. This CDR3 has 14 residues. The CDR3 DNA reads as TGTGCCAGCAGTGAAAGGGAATACCTCTACGAGCAGTACTTC. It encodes CASSEREYLYEQYF.

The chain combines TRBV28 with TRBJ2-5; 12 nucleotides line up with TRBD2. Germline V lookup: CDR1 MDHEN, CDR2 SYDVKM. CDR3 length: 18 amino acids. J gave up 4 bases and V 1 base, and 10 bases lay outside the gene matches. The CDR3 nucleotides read TGTGCCAGCAGTTTATTAGGGTGGGGGACTAGCGGGTTAGAGACCCAGTACTTC. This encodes CASSLLGWGTSGLETQYF.

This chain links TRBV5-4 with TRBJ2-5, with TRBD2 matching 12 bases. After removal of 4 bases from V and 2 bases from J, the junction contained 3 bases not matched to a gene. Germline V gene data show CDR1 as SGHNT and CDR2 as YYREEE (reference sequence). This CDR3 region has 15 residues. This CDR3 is CASSGLAGLQETQYF. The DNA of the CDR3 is TGTGCCAGCAGCGGACTAGCGGGATTGCAAGAGACCCAGTACTTC. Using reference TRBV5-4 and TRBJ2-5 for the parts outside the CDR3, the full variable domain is ETGVTQSPTHLIKTRGQQVTLRCSSQSGHNTVSWYQQALGQGPQFIFQYYREEENGRGNFPPRFSGLQFPNYSSELNVNALELDDSALYLCASSGLAGLQETQYFGPGTRLLVL.

Here the CDR3 DNA reads TGCGCCAGCAGCTTGGGAACCCCGGGACTAGCGGGAGTCCCTTCCTACAATGAGCAGTTCTTC. This codes for CASSLGTPGLAGVPSYNEQFF. This chain links TRBV5-1 with TRBJ2-1; 14 positions match TRBD2. The CDR3 loop spans 21 amino acids. Losses at the gene ends were 0 bases for V and 1 base for J; bases not matched to a gene: 12. CDR1 SGHRS and CDR2 YFSETQ come from the germline V gene.

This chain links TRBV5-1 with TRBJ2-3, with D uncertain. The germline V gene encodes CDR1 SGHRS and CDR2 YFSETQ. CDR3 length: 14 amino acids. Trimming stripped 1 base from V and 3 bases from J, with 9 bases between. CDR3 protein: CASSLSPRTDTQYF. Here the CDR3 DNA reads TGCGCCAGCAGCTTGAGTCCGCGGACAGATACGCAGTATTTT.

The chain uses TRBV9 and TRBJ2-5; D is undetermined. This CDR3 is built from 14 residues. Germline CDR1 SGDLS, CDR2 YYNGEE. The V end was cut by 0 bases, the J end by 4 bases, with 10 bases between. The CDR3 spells CASSVGRAPETQYF. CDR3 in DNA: TGTGCCAGCAGCGTAGGTCGAGCACCAGAGACCCAGTACTTC.

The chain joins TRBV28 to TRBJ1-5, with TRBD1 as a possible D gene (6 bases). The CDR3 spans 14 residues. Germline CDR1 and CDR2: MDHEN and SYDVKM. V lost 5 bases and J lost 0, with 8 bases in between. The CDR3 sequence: CASSRGASNQPQHF. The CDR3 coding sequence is TGTGCCAGCAGTAGGGGGGCTAGCAATCAGCCCCAGCATTTT.